The 11 T cell receptor beta chains given below trace back to one sample, sequenced in a study of T-cell reconstitution after alpha-beta-depleted transplantation in children. The TCRbeta library incorporated unique molecular identifiers. TCRdb reprocessed the PCR reads with MiXCR, giving one entry per CDR3 protein. The data show 750,000 to 950,000 distinct CDR3 sequences, around 15% seen once. The sample consisted of PBMCs, mostly from graft donor cells, taken 360 days after TCRalphabeta/CD19-depleted stem cell transplant. The receptors were gathered from a male patient aged 10-17 years who had a stem cell transplant for acute lymphoblastic leukemia, so the T cells may come from the graft donor.

This sequence joins TRBV5-1 and TRBJ2-1, with 10 positions matching TRBD1. V shed 4 bases, J shed 9 bases, and the junction held 7 bases outside the gene matches. This CDR3 contains 14 residues. Germline V lookup: CDR1 SGHRS, CDR2 YFSETQ. This CDR3 reads CASSPRQGALEQFF. For the CDR3, the DNA is TGCGCCAGCAGCCCCCGACAGGGGGCCCTTGAGCAGTTCTTC.

This clonotype was observed a few times. V gene TRBV27 combines with J gene TRBJ2-7, with D possibly matching TRBD2 (5 bases). Germline assignment: CDR1 MNHEY and CDR2 SMNVEV (reference sequence). The V gene lost 1 base and the J gene lost 0 bases, with 7 bases spanning the gap. This CDR3 spans 14 amino acids. In DNA, the CDR3 is TGTGCCAGCAGTTTATACCGGGGCTCCTACGAGCAGTACTTC. Translated: CASSLYRGSYEQYF.

The genes are TRBV6-1 and TRBJ1-2, with D uncertain. The germline CDR1 and CDR2 sequences are MNHNS and SASEGT. Trimming shortened V by 2 bases and J by 3 bases, and 13 bases separated the two germline ends. This CDR3 comprises 15 residues. CDR3 bases: TGTGCCAGCAGTGAAAGGCAGCCCCTAGACTATGGCTACACCTTC. Amino acids: CASSERQPLDYGYTF.

The rearrangement uses TRBV12-3 or TRBV12-4 and TRBJ2-6; D possibly corresponds to TRBD1 (6 bases). The CDR3 extends over 17 amino acids. Deletions cut 5 bases from V and 0 bases from J, with 14 bases between. The CDR3 sequence is CASSLRDRSSGANVLTF. CDR3 bases: TGTGCCAGCAGTCTCCGCGACAGGAGCTCTGGGGCCAACGTCCTGACTTTC.

The V call is TRBV29-1, the J call TRBJ2-7, with 11 bases lining up with TRBD2. This CDR3 is 13 amino acids long. V trimming: 6 bases; J trimming: 2 bases; junction bases outside the gene matches: 3. Germline V gives CDR1 SQVTM, CDR2 ANQGSEA. The CDR3 sequence is CSVETSGAYEQYF. The CDR3 region has the DNA TGCAGCGTGGAGACTAGCGGGGCCTACGAGCAGTACTTC.

This clonotype was found many times. This sequence joins TRBV5-1 and TRBJ2-1; 7 bases agree with TRBD1. Germline values: CDR1 SGHRS, CDR2 YFSETQ. With V trimmed by 4 bases and J by 13 bases, 8 bases remained unmatched. The CDR3 runs 12 residues. The CDR3 here is CASSATGFRQFF. CDR3 nucleotide sequence: TGCGCCAGCAGCGCGACAGGGTTTAGACAGTTCTTC.

This chain uses TRBV5-1 with TRBJ2-1; tentatively, D is TRBD2 (6 bases). The V gene's germline CDR1 is SGHRS and CDR2 YFSETQ. The CDR3 has 15 amino acids. V gave up 2 bases and J gave up 5 bases, with 14 bases separating them. The CDR3 loop is CASSLRLANNNEQFF. The CDR3 DNA sequence: TGCGCCAGCAGCTTAAGGCTAGCGAACAACAATGAGCAGTTCTTC.

This clonotype was counted between two and nine times. This chain joins TRBV4-1 and TRBJ2-5; no clear D. V was cut by 6 bases and J by 4 bases, with 15 bases left in between. This CDR3 comprises 14 residues. The germline V gene encodes CDR1 MGHRA and CDR2 YSYEKL. The CDR3 spells CASSQQSGPETQYF. The CDR3 DNA is TGCGCCAGCAGTCAACAATCTGGTCCAGAGACCCAGTACTTC.

V usage is TRBV4-1 and J usage is TRBJ2-7, with TRBD2 matching over 9 bases. V trimming: 1 base; J trimming: 7 bases; junction bases outside the gene matches: 2. Germline loops: CDR1 MGHRA, CDR2 YSYEKL. The CDR3 is 13 amino acids. In nucleotides, the CDR3 is TGCGCCAGCAGCCAAGGGGCGGGAGGGGAGCAGTACTTC. Translating gives CASSQGAGGEQYF.

Notes on this clonotype: This clone may be a read error of a much larger clone one base away. The chain combines TRBV12-3 or TRBV12-4 with TRBJ2-5; D assignment may be TRBD1 or TRBD2 (5 bases each). V lost 0 bases, J lost 4 bases, and 12 bases lay in between. The CDR3 has 15 residues. The CDR3 DNA reads TGTGCCAGCAGTTTAGCCCTGGGGGTACGAGAGACCCAGTACTTC. Translated, it gives CASSLALGVRETQYF.

The V gene is TRBV11-2, the J gene TRBJ2-1; D might be TRBD2 (6 bases). The germline V gene encodes CDR1 SGHAT and CDR2 FQNNGV. Trimming cost V 2 bases and J 1 base, with 9 bases left between them. This CDR3 contains 15 residues. CDR3 sequence reads: CASSLMEGSYNEQFF. The CDR3 DNA reads TGTGCCAGCAGCTTAATGGAGGGTTCCTACAATGAGCAGTTCTTC.